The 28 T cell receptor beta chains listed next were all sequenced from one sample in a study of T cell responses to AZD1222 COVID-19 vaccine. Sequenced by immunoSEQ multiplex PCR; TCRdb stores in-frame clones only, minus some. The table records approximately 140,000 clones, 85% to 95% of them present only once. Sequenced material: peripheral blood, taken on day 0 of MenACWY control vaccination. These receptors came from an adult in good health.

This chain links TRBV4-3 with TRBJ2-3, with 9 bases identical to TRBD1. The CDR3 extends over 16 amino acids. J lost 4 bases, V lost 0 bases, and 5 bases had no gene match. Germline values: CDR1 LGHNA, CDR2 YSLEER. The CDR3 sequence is CASSQESGQGSDTQYF. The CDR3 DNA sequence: TGCGCCAGCAGCCAAGAGTCAGGACAGGGGTCAGATACGCAGTATTTT.

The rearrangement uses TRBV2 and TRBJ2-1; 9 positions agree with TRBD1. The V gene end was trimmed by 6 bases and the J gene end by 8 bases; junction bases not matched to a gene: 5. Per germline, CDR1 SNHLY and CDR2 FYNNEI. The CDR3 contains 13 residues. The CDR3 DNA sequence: TGTGCCAGCAGGGGGACAGGGATCGATGAGCAGTTCTTC. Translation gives CASRGTGIDEQFF.

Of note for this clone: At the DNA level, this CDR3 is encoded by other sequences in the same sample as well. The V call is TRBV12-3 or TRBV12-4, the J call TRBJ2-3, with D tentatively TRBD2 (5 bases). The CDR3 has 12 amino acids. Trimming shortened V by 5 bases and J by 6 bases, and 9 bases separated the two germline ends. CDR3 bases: TGTGCCAGCAGTCCGCGAGGGGATACGCAGTATTTT. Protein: CASSPRGDTQYF.

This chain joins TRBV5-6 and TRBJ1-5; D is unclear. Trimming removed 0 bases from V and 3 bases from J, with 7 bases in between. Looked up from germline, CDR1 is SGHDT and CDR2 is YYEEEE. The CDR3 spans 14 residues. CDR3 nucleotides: TGTGCCAGCAGCTTGGACGGCAACAATCAGCCCCAGCATTTT. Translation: CASSLDGNNQPQHF.

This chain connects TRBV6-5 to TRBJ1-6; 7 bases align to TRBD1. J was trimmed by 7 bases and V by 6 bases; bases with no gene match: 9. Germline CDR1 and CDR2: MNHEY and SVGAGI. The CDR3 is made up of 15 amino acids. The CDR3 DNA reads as TGTGCCAGCAGAAGTAGACAGGGAGTCAATTCACCCCTCCACTTT. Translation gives CASRSRQGVNSPLHF.

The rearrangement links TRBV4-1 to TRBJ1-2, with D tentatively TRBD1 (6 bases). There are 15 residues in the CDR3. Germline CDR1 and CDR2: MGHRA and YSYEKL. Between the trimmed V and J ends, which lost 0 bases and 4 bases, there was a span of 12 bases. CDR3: CASSQDRGGAYGYTF. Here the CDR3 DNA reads TGCGCCAGCAGCCAAGATAGGGGGGGCGCCTATGGCTACACCTTC.

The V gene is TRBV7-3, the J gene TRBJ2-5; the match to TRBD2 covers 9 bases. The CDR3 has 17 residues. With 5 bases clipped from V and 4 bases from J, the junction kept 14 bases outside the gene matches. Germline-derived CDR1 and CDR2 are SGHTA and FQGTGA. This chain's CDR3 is CASSPTPGLASLETQYF. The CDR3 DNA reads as TGTGCCAGCAGCCCTACCCCGGGACTAGCTTCCTTAGAGACCCAGTACTTC.

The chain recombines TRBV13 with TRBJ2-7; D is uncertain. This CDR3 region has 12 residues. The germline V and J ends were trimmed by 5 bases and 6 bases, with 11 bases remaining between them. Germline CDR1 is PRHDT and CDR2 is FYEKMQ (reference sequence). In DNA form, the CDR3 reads TGTGCCAGCAGCCAGGACGAAGGCGAGCAGTACTTC. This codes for CASSQDEGEQYF. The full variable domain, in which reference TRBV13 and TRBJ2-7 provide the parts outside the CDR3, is AAGVIQSPRHLIKEKRETATLKCYPIPRHDTVYWYQQGPGQDPQFLISFYEKMQSDKGSIPDRFSAQQFSDYHSELNMSSLELGDSALYFCASSQDEGEQYFGPGTRLTVT.

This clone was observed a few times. The DNA of the CDR3 is TGTGCCGTCCAGGGTCGCTCCTACAATGAGCAGTTCTTC. Translating it yields CAVQGRSYNEQFF. The chain employs TRBV6-6 and TRBJ2-1; tentatively, D is TRBD1 (5 bases). The CDR3 extends over 13 amino acids. In germline, CDR1 is MNHNY, CDR2 SVGAGI (reference sequence). The ends were cut back, 11 bases at V and 0 bases at J, with 11 bases in the middle.

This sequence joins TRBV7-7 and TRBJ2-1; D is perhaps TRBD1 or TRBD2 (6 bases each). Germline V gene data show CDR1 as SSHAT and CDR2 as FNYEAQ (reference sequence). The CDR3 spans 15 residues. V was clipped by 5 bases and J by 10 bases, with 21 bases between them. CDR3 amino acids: CASSPYDSGAIEQFF. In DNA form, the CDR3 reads TGTGCCAGCAGCCCCTATGACTCGGGGGCAATCGAGCAGTTCTTC.

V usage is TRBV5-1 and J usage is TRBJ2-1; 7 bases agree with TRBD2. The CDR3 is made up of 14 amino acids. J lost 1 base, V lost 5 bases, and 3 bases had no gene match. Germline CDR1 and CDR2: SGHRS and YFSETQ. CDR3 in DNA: TGCGCCAGCAGGTGGGGGGGATCCTACAATGAGCAGTTCTTC. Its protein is CASRWGGSYNEQFF.

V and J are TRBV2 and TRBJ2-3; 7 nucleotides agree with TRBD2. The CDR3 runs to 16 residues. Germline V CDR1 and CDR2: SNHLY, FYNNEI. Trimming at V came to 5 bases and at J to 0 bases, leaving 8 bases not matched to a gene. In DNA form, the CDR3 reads TGTGCCAGCAGTCCGGGACTAAGCACTAGCACAGATACGCAGTATTTT. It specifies CASSPGLSTSTDTQYF.

The CDR3, as DNA: TGCAGTGCTAGGAGAGGAAACACCATATATTTT. It codes for CSARRGNTIYF. V usage is TRBV20-1 and J usage is TRBJ1-3; D is ambiguous. CDR1 and CDR2 (germline): DFQATT, SNEGSKA (reference sequence). V was trimmed by 3 bases and J by 4 bases, leaving 4 bases between them. This CDR3 has 11 residues.

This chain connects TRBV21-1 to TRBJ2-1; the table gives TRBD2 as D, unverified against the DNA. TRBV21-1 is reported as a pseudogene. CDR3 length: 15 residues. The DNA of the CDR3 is TGTGCCAGCAGCCAAGCGGGAGATTGGTACAATGAGCAGTTCTTC. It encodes CASSQAGDWYNEQFF.

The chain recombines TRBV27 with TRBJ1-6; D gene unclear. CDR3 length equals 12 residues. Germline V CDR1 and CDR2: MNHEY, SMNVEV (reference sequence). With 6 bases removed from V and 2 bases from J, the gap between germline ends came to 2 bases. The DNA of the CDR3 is TGTGCCAGCAGGGCCTATAATTCACCCCTCCACTTT. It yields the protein CASRAYNSPLHF.

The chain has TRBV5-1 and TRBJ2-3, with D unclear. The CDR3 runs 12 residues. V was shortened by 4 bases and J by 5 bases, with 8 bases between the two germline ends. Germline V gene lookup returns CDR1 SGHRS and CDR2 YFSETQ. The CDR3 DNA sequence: TGCGCCAGCAGCCCCCCCGGAGATACGCAGTATTTT. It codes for CASSPPGDTQYF.

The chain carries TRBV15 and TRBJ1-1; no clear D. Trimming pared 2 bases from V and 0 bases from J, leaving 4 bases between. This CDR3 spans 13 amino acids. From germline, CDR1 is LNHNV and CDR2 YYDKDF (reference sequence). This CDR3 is CATSRQMNTEAFF. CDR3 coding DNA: TGTGCCACCAGCAGACAGATGAACACTGAAGCTTTCTTT.

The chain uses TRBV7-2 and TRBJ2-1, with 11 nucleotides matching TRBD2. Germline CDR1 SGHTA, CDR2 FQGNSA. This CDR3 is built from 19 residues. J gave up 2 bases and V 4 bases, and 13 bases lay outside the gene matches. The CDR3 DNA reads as TGTGCCAGCAGCTCGGGGTTAGCGGGAGGGCTCCCTACCTACAATGAGCAGTTCTTC. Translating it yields CASSSGLAGGLPTYNEQFF.

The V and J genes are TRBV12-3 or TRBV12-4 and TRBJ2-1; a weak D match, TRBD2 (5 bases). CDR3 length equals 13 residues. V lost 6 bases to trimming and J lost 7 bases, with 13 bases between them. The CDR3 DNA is TGTGCCAGCAGATCGGAACTAGTTAATGAGCAGTTCTTC. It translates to CASRSELVNEQFF.

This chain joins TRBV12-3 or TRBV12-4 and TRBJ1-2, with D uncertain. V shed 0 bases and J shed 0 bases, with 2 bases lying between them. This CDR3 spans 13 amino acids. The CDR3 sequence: CASSLAANYGYTF. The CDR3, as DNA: TGTGCCAGCAGTTTAGCAGCTAACTATGGCTACACCTTC.

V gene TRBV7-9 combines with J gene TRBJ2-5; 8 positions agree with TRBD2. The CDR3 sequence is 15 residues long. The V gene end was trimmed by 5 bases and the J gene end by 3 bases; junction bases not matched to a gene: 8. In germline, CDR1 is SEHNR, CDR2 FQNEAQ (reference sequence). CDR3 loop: CASSRGGRSKETQYF. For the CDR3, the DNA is TGTGCCAGCAGCCGGGGGGGACGGTCAAAAGAGACCCAGTACTTC.

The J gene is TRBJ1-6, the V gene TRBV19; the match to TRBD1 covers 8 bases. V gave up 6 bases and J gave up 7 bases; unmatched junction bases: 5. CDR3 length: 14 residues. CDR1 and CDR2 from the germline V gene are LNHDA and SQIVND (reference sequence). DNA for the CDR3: TGTGCCAGTAGGTGGGACAGGATGAATTCACCCCTCCACTTT. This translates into CASRWDRMNSPLHF.

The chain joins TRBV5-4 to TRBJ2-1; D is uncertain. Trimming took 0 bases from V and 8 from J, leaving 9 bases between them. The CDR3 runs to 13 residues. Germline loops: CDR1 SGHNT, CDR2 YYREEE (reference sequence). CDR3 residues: CASSLDERHEQFF. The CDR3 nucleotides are TGTGCCAGCAGCTTGGACGAGCGCCATGAGCAGTTCTTC.

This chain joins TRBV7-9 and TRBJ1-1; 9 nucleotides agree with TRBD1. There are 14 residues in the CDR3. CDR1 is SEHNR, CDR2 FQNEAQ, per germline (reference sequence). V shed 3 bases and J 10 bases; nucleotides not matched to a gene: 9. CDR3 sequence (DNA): TGTGCCAGCAGCTTTGAGACAGGGGGTCGAAGAGCTTTCTTT. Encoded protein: CASSFETGGRRAFF.

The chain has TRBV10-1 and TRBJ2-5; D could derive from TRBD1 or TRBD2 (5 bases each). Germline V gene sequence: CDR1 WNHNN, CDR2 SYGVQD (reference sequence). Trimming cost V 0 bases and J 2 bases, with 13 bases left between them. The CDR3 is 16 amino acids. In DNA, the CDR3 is TGCGCCAGCAGTGAGTCGGAAGGGACCCGACAAGAGACCCAGTACTTC. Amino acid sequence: CASSESEGTRQETQYF.

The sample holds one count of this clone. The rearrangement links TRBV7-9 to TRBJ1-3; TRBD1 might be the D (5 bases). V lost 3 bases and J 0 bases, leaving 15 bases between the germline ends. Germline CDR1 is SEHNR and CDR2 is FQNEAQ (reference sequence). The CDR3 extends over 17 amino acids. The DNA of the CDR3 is TGTGCCAGCAGCTTCGTCGTCGGGGCAGTCTCTGGAAACACCATATATTTT. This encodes CASSFVVGAVSGNTIYF.

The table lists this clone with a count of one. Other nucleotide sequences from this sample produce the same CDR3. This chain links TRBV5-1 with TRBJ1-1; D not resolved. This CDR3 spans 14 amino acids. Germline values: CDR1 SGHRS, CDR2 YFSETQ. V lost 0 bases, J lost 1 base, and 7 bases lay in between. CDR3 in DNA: TGCGCCAGCAGCTTGGCTGGGCAGAACACTGAAGCTTTCTTT. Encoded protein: CASSLAGQNTEAFF.

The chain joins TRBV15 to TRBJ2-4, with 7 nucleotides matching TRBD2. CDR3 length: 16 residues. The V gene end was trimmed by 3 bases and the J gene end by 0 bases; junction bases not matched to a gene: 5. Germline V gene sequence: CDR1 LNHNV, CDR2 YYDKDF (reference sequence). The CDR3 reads CATSRGAGPAKNIQYF. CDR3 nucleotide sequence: TGTGCCACCAGCAGGGGAGCGGGACCAGCCAAAAACATTCAGTACTTC. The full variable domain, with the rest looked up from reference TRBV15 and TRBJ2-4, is DAMVIQNPRYQVTQFGKPVTLSCSQTLNHNVMYWYQQKSSQAPKLLFHYYDKDFNNEADTPDNFQSRRPNTSFCFLDIRSPGLGDTAMYLCATSRGAGPAKNIQYFGAGTRLSVL.